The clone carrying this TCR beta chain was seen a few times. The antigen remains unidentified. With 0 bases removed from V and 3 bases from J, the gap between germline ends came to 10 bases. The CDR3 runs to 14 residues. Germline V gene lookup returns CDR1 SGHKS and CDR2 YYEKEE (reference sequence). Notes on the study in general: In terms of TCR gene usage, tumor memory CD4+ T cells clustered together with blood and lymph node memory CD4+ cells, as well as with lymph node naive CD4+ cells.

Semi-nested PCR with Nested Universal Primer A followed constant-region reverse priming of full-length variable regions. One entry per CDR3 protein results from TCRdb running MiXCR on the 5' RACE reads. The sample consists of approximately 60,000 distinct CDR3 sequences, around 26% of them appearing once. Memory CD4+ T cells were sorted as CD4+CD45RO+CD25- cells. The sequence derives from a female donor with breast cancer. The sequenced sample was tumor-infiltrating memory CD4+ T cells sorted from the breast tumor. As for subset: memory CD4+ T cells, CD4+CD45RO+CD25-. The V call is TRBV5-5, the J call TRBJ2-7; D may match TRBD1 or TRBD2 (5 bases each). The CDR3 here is CASSLDGGFYEQYF. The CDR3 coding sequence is TGTGCCAGCAGCTTGGATGGGGGTTTCTACGAGCAGTACTTC.